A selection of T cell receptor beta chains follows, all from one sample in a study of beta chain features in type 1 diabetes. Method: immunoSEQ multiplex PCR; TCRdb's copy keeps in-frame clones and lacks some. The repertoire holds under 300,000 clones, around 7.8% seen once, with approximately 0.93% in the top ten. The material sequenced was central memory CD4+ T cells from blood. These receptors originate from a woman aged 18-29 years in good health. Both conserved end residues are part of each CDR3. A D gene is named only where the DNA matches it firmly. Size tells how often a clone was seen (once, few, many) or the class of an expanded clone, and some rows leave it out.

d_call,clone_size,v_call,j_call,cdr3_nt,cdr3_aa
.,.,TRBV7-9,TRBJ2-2,TGTGCCAGCAGCTTAGCTGGGGATACCGGGGAGCTGTTTTTT,CASSLAGDTGELFF
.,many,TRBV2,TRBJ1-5,TGTGCCAGCGAATCCCAGGCGGGGAGCAATCAGCCCCAGCATTTT,CASESQAGSNQPQHF
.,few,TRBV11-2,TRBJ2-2,TGTGCCAGCAGCTCCTCAGGATACGGGGAGCTGTTTTTT,CASSSSGYGELFF
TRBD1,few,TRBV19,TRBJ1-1,TGTGCCAGTAGTCGACAGGGGTACACTGAAGCTTTCTTT,CASSRQGYTEAFF
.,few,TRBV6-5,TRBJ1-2,TGTGCCAGCAGTAAACAACAGGGAGTGGACTATGGCTACACCTTC,CASSKQQGVDYGYTF
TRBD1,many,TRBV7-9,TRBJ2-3,TGTGCCAGCAGCTTAGCACAGGGGGCAGATACGCAGTATTTT,CASSLAQGADTQYF
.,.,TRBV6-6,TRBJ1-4,TGTGCCAGCAGTTACTCGGTGGCAGCAGCTTATGAAAAACTGTTTTTT,CASSYSVAAAYEKLFF
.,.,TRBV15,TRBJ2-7,TGTGCCACCAGCAGAGCGATAGGCGAGCAGTACTTC,CATSRAIGEQYF
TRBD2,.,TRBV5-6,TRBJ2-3,TGTGCCAGCAGCTTACTAGCGGGGGGAAGAGATACGCAGTATTTT,CASSLLAGGRDTQYF
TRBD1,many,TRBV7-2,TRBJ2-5,TGTGCCAGCAGCTTCTACGGGACAGGGGCGGGGACCCAGTACTTC,CASSFYGTGAGTQYF
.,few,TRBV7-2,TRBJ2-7,TGTGCCAGCAGCTTAGCGGCCGGCGGCAACGAGCAGTACTTC,CASSLAAGGNEQYF
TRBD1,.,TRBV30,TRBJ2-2,TGTGCCTGGAGTAGGGAGACAGGGGGCTTCTCCGGGGAGCTGTTTTTT,CAWSRETGGFSGELFF
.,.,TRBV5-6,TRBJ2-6,TGTGCCAGCAGCTTGTGGGCTGGGGCCAACGTCCTGACTTTC,CASSLWAGANVLTF
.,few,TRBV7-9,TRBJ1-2,TGTGCCAGCAGCCCGCCTTTGAGGGTGATGGGCTACACCTTC,CASSPPLRVMGYTF
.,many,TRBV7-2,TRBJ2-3,TGTGCCAGCAGCCCCCCGTCAGGTACGCAGTATTTT,CASSPPSGTQYF
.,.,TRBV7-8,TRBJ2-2,TGTGCCAGCAGCTTAACGGGGCAGGCAGCCGGGGAGCTGTTTTTT,CASSLTGQAAGELFF
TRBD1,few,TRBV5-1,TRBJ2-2,TGCGCCAGCAGCTGGACAGGAGAGGCCGGGGAGCTGTTTTTT,CASSWTGEAGELFF
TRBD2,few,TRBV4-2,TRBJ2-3,TGTGCCAGCAGCCAATTGGGACTAGCGGGCACAGATACGCAGTATTTT,CASSQLGLAGTDTQYF
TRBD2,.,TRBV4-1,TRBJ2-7,TGCGCCAGCAGCCAAGCCAGCGGGAGTTTCACCCACGAGCAGTACTTC,CASSQASGSFTHEQYF
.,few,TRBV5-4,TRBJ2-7,TGTGCCAGCAGCTTACCGGGGCTAGGTGAGCAGTACTTC,CASSLPGLGEQYF
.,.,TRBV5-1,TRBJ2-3,TGCGCCAGCAGCTTGAGGACTCCAGACACAGATACGCAGTATTTT,CASSLRTPDTDTQYF
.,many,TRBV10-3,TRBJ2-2,TGTGCCATCAGTGAGGGTCCCAGGTCGGGGACCGGGGAGCTGTTTTTT,CAISEGPRSGTGELFF
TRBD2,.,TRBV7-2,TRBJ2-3,TGTGCCAGCAGCTTAGTGCGGGGGGGGCAAGATACGCAGTATTTT,CASSLVRGGQDTQYF
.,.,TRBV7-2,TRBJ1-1,TGTGCCAGCAGCTTAACCGGGATTACGAACACTGAAGCTTTCTTT,CASSLTGITNTEAFF
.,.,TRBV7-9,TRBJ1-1,TGTGCCAGCAGCTTACCGGCGGCTGAAGCTTTCTTT,CASSLPAAEAFF
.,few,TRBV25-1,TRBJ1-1,TGTGCCAGCAGTGAATATCTCCCTCCGAGAGGTACTGAAGCTTTCTTT,CASSEYLPPRGTEAFF
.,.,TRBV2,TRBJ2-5,TGTGCCAGCAGTGGGCTGGGGACCAAGGAAGAGACCCAGTACTTC,CASSGLGTKEETQYF
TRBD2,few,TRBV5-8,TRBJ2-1,TGTGCCAGCAGCTCCGGGGGGGTCCGCCACAATGAGCAGTTCTTC,CASSSGGVRHNEQFF
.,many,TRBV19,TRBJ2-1,TGTGCCAGTAGTATAGTAGAGGGTCATGAGCAGTTCTTC,CASSIVEGHEQFF
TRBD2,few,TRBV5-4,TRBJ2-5,TGTGCCAGCAGCTTGGGAGGGAGGGAAGAGACCCAGTACTTC,CASSLGGREETQYF
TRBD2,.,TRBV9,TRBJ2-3,TGTGCCAGCAGCGTTTTTGATAGCGGGGGGATCACAGATACGCAGTATTTT,CASSVFDSGGITDTQYF
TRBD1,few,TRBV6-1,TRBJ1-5,TGTGCCAGCAGTGAAGTTAGGGGGCTCGGTCAGCCCCAGCATTTT,CASSEVRGLGQPQHF
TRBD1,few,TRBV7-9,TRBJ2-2,TGTGCCATCCCGTCTACGGGACAGTTTCCCAGCGGGGAGCTGTTTTTT,CAIPSTGQFPSGELFF
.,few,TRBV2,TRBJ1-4,TGTGCCAGCAGCCAAGATCGGAATAATGAAAAACTGTTTTTT,CASSQDRNNEKLFF
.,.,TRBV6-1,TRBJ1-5,TGTGCCAGCACCCAAATTCGGGGGGCGGCGCAGCCCCAGCATTTT,CASTQIRGAAQPQHF
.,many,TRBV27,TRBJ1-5,TGTGCCAGCAGCTTGGACGGGTATAGCAATCAGCCCCAGCATTTT,CASSLDGYSNQPQHF
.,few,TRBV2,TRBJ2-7,TGTGCCAGCACCAAAGACTATCAGACCTCCTACGAGCAGTACTTC,CASTKDYQTSYEQYF
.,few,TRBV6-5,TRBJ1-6,TGTGCCAGCGGGGGCAGTTATGGTTCACCCCTCCACTTT,CASGGSYGSPLHF
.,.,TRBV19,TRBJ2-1,TGTGCCAGTAGTATATCTGGGGCCCTTAGGAATGAGCAGTTCTTC,CASSISGALRNEQFF
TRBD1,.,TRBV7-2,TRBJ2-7,TGTGCCAGCAGCATACAGACAGGGGGGTACGAGCAGTACTTC,CASSIQTGGYEQYF
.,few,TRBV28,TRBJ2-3,TGTGCCAGCAACGAACAGTTTGCAGATACGCAGTATTTT,CASNEQFADTQYF
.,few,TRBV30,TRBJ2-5,TGTGCCTGGAGGGGGGGTAATCCGGCGGAGACCCAGTACTTC,CAWRGGNPAETQYF
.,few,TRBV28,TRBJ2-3,TGTGCCAGCAGTTCCCCCCGGACCCCAAGGGATACGCAGTATTTT,CASSSPRTPRDTQYF
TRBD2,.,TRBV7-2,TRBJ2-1,TGTGCCAGCAGCTTAGTTACATCTAGCGGGAGTTACAATGAGCAGTTCTTC,CASSLVTSSGSYNEQFF
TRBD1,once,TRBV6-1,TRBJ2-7,TGTGCCAGCATTTTTCAGGGACAGGGATCCTACGAGCAGTACTTC,CASIFQGQGSYEQYF
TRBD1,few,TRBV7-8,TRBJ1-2,TGTGCCAGCAGCTTAGTTGGGACAGGGCCTTCATATGGCTACACCTTC,CASSLVGTGPSYGYTF
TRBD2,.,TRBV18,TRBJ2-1,TGTGCCAGCTCGCCTTTAGCGGGAAGTAACTACAATGAGCAGTTCTTC,CASSPLAGSNYNEQFF
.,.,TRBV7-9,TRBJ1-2,TGTGCCAGCAGCTCGTGGGCGGGACGGAACTATGGCTACACCTTC,CASSSWAGRNYGYTF
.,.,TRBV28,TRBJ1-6,TGTGCCAGTACGGCCAGGAATTCACCCCTCCACTTT,CASTARNSPLHF
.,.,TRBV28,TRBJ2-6,TGTGCCAGCAGTGCGTCAGGGGCTGGGGCCAACGTCCTGACTTTC,CASSASGAGANVLTF
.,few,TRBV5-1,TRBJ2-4,TGCGCCAGCAGCTTGGCCCATGAGACAGAAGGAGACATTCAGTACTTC,CASSLAHETEGDIQYF
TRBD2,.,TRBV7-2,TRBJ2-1,TGTGCCAGCAGCTTATGGGGCGGGGGATCCTACAATGAGCAGTTCTTC,CASSLWGGGSYNEQFF
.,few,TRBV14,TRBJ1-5,TGTGCCAGCAGCCAGGCTTACAGGGCCAGTCAGCCCCAGCATTTT,CASSQAYRASQPQHF
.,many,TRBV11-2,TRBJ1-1,TGTGCCAGCAGCTTAAGGGAATCTGAAGCTTTCTTT,CASSLRESEAFF
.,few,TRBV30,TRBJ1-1,TGTGCCTGGAGTGTACGTCGGAACACTGAAGCTTTCTTT,CAWSVRRNTEAFF